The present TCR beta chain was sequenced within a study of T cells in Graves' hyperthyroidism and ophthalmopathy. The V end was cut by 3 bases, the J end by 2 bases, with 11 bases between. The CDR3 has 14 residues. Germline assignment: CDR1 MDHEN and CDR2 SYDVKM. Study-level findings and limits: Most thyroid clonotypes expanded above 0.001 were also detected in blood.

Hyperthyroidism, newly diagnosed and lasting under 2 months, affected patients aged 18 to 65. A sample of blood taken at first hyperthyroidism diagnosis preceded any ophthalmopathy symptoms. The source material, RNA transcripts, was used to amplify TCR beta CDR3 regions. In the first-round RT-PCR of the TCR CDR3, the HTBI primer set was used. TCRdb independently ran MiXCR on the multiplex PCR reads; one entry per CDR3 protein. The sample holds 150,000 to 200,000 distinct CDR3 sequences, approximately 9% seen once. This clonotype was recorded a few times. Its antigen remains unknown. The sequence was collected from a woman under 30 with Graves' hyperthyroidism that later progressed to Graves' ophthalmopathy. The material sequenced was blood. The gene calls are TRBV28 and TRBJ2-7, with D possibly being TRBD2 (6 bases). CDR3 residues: CASSLGSGTYEQYF. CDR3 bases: TGTGCCAGCAGTTTGGGTAGCGGAACCTACGAGCAGTACTTC.